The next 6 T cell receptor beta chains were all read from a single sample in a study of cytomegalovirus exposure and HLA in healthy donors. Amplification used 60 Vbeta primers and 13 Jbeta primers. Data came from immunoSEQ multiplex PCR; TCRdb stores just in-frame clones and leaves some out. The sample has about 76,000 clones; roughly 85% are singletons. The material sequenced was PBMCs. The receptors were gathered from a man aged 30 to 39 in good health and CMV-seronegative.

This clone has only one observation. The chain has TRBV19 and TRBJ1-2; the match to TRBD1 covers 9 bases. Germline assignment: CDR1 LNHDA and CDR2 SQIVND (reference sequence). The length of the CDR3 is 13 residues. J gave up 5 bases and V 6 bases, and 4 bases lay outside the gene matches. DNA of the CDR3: TGTGCCAGTAGATCCGGGACAGGGTATGGCTACACCTTC. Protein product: CASRSGTGYGYTF.

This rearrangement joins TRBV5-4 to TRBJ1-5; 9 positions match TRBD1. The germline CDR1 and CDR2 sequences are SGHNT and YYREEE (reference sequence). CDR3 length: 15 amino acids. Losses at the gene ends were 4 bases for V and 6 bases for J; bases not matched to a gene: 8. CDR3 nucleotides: TGTGCCAGCAGCCTGGACAGGGGAAGGGTTCAGCCCCAGCATTTT. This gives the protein CASSLDRGRVQPQHF. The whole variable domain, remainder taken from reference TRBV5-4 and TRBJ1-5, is ETGVTQSPTHLIKTRGQQVTLRCSSQSGHNTVSWYQQALGQGPQFIFQYYREEENGRGNFPPRFSGLQFPNYSSELNVNALELDDSALYLCASSLDRGRVQPQHFGDGTRLSIL.

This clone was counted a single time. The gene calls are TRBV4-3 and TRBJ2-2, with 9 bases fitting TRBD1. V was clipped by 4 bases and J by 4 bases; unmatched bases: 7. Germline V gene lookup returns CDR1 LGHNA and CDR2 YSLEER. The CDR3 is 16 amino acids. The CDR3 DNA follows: TGCGCCAGCAGCCCCTGGGGGACAGGGTCCACCGGGGAGCTGTTTTTT. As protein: CASSPWGTGSTGELFF.

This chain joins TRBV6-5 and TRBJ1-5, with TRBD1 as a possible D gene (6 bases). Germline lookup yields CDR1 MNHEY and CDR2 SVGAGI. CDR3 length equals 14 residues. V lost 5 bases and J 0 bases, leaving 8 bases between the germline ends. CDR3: CASSRTASNQPQHF. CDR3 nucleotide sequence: TGTGCCAGCAGTAGGACAGCTAGCAATCAGCCCCAGCATTTT.

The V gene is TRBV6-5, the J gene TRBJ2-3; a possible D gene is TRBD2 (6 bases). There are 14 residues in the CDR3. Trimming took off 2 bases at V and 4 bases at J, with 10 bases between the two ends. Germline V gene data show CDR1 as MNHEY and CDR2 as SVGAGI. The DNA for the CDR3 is TGTGCCAGCAGTTACGGGGCGGGGTCAGATACGCAGTATTTT. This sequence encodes CASSYGAGSDTQYF.

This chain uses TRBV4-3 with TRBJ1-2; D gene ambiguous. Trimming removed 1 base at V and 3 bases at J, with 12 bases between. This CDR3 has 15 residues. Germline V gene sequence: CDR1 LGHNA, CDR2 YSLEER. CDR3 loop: CASSQGEQAHYGYTF. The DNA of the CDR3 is TGCGCCAGCAGCCAAGGAGAGCAGGCCCACTATGGCTACACCTTC.